The sequence of this T cell receptor beta chain was determined in a study of response to subunit inactivated influenza vaccine (dated by TCRdb to the late 2010s). Background on the whole study: The study used deep quantitative T cell receptor repertoire profiling to track responses to a trivalent subunit inactivated influenza vaccine.

As to this clonotype: It has no known antigen specificity. Base quality data are lacking; no much larger clone is found one base away.

From the cysteine up to the phenylalanine, the CDR3 has a length of 13 residues. Just CDR3 DNA is preserved here, 39 bases in frame from base 1. V is clipped by 2 bases and J by 3 bases, and the sequence between their germline boundaries is 6 bases long. The germline V gene encodes CDR1 SGDLS and CDR2 YYNGEE. General conclusions and limits of the study: According to the authors, only a limited number of new T cells may be recruited by each seasonal influenza vaccination.

Library preparation employed RT-PCR. Data came from an Illumina HiSeq 2500. Using fastp trimming at Q25 and MiXCR clonotype assembly, TCRdb reanalyzed the public sequencing data and kept in-frame beta chains. Every CDR3 protein is listed once, alongside the most common genes and DNA of its rows. In this sample the table shows roughly 460,000 distinct CDR3 sequences, approximately 11% of which occur a single time. The top ten hold approximately 12% of the sample. In the paper's terms, the time point label means: 45 days after influenza vaccine administration. Material: PBMCs from blood, obtained roughly 45 days after vaccination. The rearrangement combines TRBV9 with TRBJ2-1; TRBD2 is possibly the D segment (6 matching bases). The sequence was collected from a man in his fifties who received an inactivated influenza vaccine. Donor details come from another sample of the same person, matched by shared clones. The sequenced DNA: TGTGCCAGCAGCGTTAGCGGCTACAATGAGCAGTTCTTC. Translated, this is CASSVSGYNEQFF.